The 22 T cell receptor beta chains listed next were all sequenced from one sample in a study of T-cell memory formation after mild COVID-19. One entry per CDR3 protein, called by TCRdb with MiXCR from the 5' RACE reads. The table includes approximately 260,000 distinct CDR3 sequences, roughly 17% detected once. Sequencing was performed on PBMCs or a T cell subset sorted from them (not recorded which). The receptor set was obtained from a man between 18 and 29 years old who had mild COVID-19 (a few samples of this study predate the infection). Cell type and time point are not known.

This chain links TRBV6-2 or TRBV6-3 with TRBJ2-7; D call uncertain. The ends were cut back, 4 bases at V and 2 bases at J, with 9 bases in the middle. The CDR3 is 13 residues long. In germline, CDR1 is MNHEY, CDR2 SVGEGT. The CDR3 DNA follows: TGTGCCAGCAGTTTCTACTTAACCTACGAGCAGTACGTC. Protein product: CASSFYLTYEQYV.

The chain has TRBV6-5 and TRBJ2-2, with D uncertain. Deletions cut 0 bases from V and 4 bases from J, with 12 bases between. Germline V gives CDR1 MNHEY, CDR2 SVGAGI. The CDR3 is 16 amino acids. CDR3 residues: CASSYSRGLGTGELFF. The CDR3 region has the DNA TGTGCCAGCAGTTACTCGCGTGGTCTGGGCACCGGGGAGCTGTTTTTT.

The chain employs TRBV5-5 and TRBJ2-7, with a possible D match to TRBD1 (6 bases). The CDR3 covers 14 residues. The germline CDR1 and CDR2 sequences are SGHKS and YYEKEE (reference sequence). Trimming pared 4 bases from V and 1 base from J, leaving 12 bases between. The CDR3 sequence is CASSLSTGSYEQYV. The CDR3 coding sequence is TGTGCCAGCAGCCTATCGACAGGTTCCTACGAGCAGTACGTC.

The chain is built from TRBV19 and TRBJ2-3; 12 bases match TRBD2. The trim removed 4 bases at V and 5 bases at J, leaving 7 bases unmatched. Germline V gives CDR1 LNHDA, CDR2 SQIVND (reference sequence). The CDR3 consists of 16 residues. The CDR3, as DNA: TGTGCCAGTAGTAGACTAGCGGGGGACCTAAGAGATACGCAGTATTTT. Residues: CASSRLAGDLRDTQYF.

The J gene is TRBJ1-5, the V gene TRBV18; possible D gene TRBD1, 6 bases. CDR1 KGHSH and CDR2 LQKENI come from the germline V gene. This CDR3 has 16 residues. Trimming left V 6 bases short and J 5 bases short, with 20 bases between. CDR3 in DNA: TGTGCCAGCTCCCACAAAGGGGGGGCCCCAGATCAGCCCCAGCATTTT. Its protein is CASSHKGGAPDQPQHF.

This clonotype was detected only a few times. CDR3 DNA: TGTGCCAGTCAAAGCAGGGGCCTGAACAGGGATGGCTACACCTTC. It encodes CASQSRGLNRDGYTF. The chain couples TRBV19 to TRBJ1-2; TRBD1 might be the D (6 bases). This CDR3 region has 15 residues. The germline gives CDR1 LNHDA, CDR2 SQIVND (reference sequence). V shed 8 bases and J shed 6 bases, with 22 bases lying between them.

CDR3 amino acids: CASSYGPGNTIYF. CDR3 DNA sequence: TGTGCCAGCAGTTACGGGCCCGGAAACACCATATATTTT. The genes are TRBV6-5 and TRBJ1-3; D gene unclear. Trimming removed 2 bases at V and 4 bases at J, with 6 bases between. Looked up from germline, CDR1 is MNHEY and CDR2 is SVGAGI. This CDR3 is 13 amino acids long.

J is TRBJ2-1 and V is TRBV9; D is unresolved. Between the trimmed V and J ends, which lost 0 bases and 5 bases, there was a span of 6 bases. Germline V lookup: CDR1 SGDLS, CDR2 YYNGEE. There are 13 residues in the CDR3. The CDR3 coding sequence is TGTGCCAGCAGCGTAGACCTGAACAATGAGCAGTTCTTC. Its translation is CASSVDLNNEQFF.

This clonotype was detected only a few times. The chain has TRBV6-5 and TRBJ2-3, with D possibly being TRBD1 (6 bases). The CDR3 totals 16 residues. Trimming removed 6 bases from V and 0 bases from J, with 16 bases in between. Germline values: CDR1 MNHEY, CDR2 SVGAGI. CDR3 in DNA: TGTGCCAGCAGCTTACAGGGTACGACTAGCACAGATACGCAGTATTTT. Its protein is CASSLQGTTSTDTQYF.

This clonotype was counted ten times or more. This chain uses TRBV6-2 or TRBV6-3 with TRBJ2-2; no clear D. V was trimmed by 1 base and J by 0 bases, leaving 3 bases between them. The CDR3 runs to 14 residues. Per the germline V gene, CDR1 is MNHEY and CDR2 is SVGEGT. The CDR3 region is CASSYYSNTGELFF. For the CDR3, the DNA is TGTGCCAGCAGTTACTATTCGAACACCGGGGAGCTGTTTTTT.

The chain couples TRBV4-3 to TRBJ1-5; D gene unclear. From germline, CDR1 is LGHNA and CDR2 YSLEER. Trimming left V 1 base short and J 0 bases short, with 7 bases between. The CDR3 runs to 15 residues. The CDR3 loop is CASSQAAGSNQPQHF. DNA of the CDR3: TGCGCCAGCAGCCAAGCTGCAGGTAGCAATCAGCCCCAGCATTTT.

In its sample, this clonotype was seen a few times. The chain joins TRBV6-2 or TRBV6-3 to TRBJ2-7; D tentatively reads TRBD1 or TRBD2 (6 bases each). There are 15 residues in the CDR3. The germline CDR1 and CDR2 sequences are MNHEY and SVGEGT. The V gene lost 2 bases and the J gene lost 3 bases, with 14 bases spanning the gap. CDR3 residues: CASSYGLQGDYEQYV. CDR3 bases: TGTGCCAGCAGTTACGGACTACAGGGAGACTACGAGCAGTACGTC.

This chain connects TRBV6-5 to TRBJ2-5; tentatively, D is TRBD2 (5 bases). The CDR3 runs to 14 residues. Trimming took off 2 bases at V and 6 bases at J, with 13 bases between the two ends. Germline CDR1 reads MNHEY; CDR2 reads SVGAGI. The CDR3 nucleotides are TGTGCCAGCAGTTACGCGGGCTTGGGGAAGACCCAGTACTTC. Translation: CASSYAGLGKTQYF.

The V and J genes are TRBV9 and TRBJ2-3; D is undetermined. The V and J ends lost 0 bases and 6 bases respectively, with 20 bases between them. Germline V gene data show CDR1 as SGDLS and CDR2 as YYNGEE. The CDR3 consists of 17 residues. The CDR3 DNA reads as TGTGCCAGCAGCGTAGATCCCCAGTCCGTCACCCCGGATACGCAGTATTTT. As protein: CASSVDPQSVTPDTQYF.

There are many counts of this clonotype. V usage is TRBV28 and J usage is TRBJ2-3; D gene ambiguous. The germline gives CDR1 MDHEN, CDR2 SYDVKM. There are 11 residues in the CDR3. Trimming removed 7 bases from V and 4 bases from J, with 6 bases in between. The CDR3 reads CASTRSDTQYF. The CDR3 DNA reads TGTGCCAGCACGCGTTCAGATACGCAGTATTTT.

This clonotype turned up a few times. V is TRBV5-1 and J is TRBJ2-2; D might be TRBD1 or TRBD2, each matching 5 bases. CDR3 size: 13 residues. Trimming cost V 8 bases and J 4 bases, with 12 bases left between them. CDR1 is SGHRS, CDR2 YFSETQ, per germline. CDR3 bases: TGCGCCAGTGATTTTGGGGGCACCGGGGAGCTGTTTTTT. Translation: CASDFGGTGELFF.

The table lists this clonotype with a few counts. The V and J genes are TRBV11-2 and TRBJ2-5, with 10 bases identical to TRBD1. Germline CDR1 and CDR2: SGHAT and FQNNGV. V shed 5 bases and J 3 bases; nucleotides not matched to a gene: 6. The CDR3 extends over 15 amino acids. CDR3 bases: TGTGCCAGCAGCCCTACCGGGACAGGGGAAGAGACCCAGTACTTC. Translation gives CASSPTGTGEETQYF.

In its sample, this clonotype was seen a few times. The chain uses TRBV9 and TRBJ2-7; 7 nucleotides align to TRBD2. The CDR3 has 14 amino acids. The V gene's germline CDR1 is SGDLS and CDR2 YYNGEE. With V trimmed by 3 bases and J by 10 bases, 13 bases remained unmatched. The chain's CDR3 is CASSDDRGGSSQYF. The CDR3 region has the DNA TGTGCCAGCAGCGATGACCGCGGGGGTTCGTCCCAGTACTTC.

This chain uses TRBV24-1 with TRBJ2-5, with 7 bases fitting TRBD2. The CDR3 covers 13 residues. In germline, CDR1 is KGHDR, CDR2 SFDVKD. The trim removed 7 bases at V and 0 bases at J, leaving 1 base unmatched. The CDR3 is CATRAGDQETQYF. The CDR3, as DNA: TGTGCCACCAGGGCGGGAGACCAAGAGACCCAGTACTTC.

The chain recombines TRBV4-1 with TRBJ2-7; 8 nucleotides align to TRBD1. The CDR3 covers 18 residues. Per the germline V gene, CDR1 is MGHRA and CDR2 is YSYEKL. After removal of 1 base from V and 4 bases from J, the junction contained 15 bases not matched to a gene. The CDR3 here is CASSQGDSGQVGPYEQYF. Here the CDR3 DNA reads TGCGCCAGCAGCCAAGGGGATTCGGGACAGGTGGGGCCATACGAGCAGTACTTC.

A few counts support this clonotype. This rearrangement joins TRBV5-5 to TRBJ1-6; TRBD1 matches at 8 bases. V was pared by 4 bases and J by 8 bases, with 8 bases of the junction left unmatched. Germline CDR1 is SGHKS and CDR2 is YYEKEE (reference sequence). There are 15 residues in the CDR3. The DNA of the CDR3 is TGTGCCAGCAGCCCCCCCGGGACAGGTTATTCACCCCTCCACTTT. Encoded protein: CASSPPGTGYSPLHF.

Many counts were recorded for this clonotype. The chain has TRBV15 and TRBJ2-5; 8 bases fit TRBD1. The CDR3 has 15 amino acids. Germline V CDR1 and CDR2: LNHNV, YYDKDF (reference sequence). With V trimmed by 1 base and J by 5 bases, 6 bases remained unmatched. CDR3 region: CATSRGSGGQETQYF. CDR3 DNA: TGTGCCACCAGCAGAGGGTCAGGGGGCCAGGAGACCCAGTACTTC.